The 25 T cell receptor beta chains listed next were all sequenced from one sample in a study of OX40 agonist ivuxolimab in advanced cancers. Assay: immunoSEQ multiplex PCR; the TCRdb copy retains only in-frame clones and omits some. Among 65,000 to 75,000 clones, 75% to 90% were seen once, and the ten largest hold about 0.83%. The sequencing used CD4+ or CD8+ T cells sorted from blood, collected in a trial of the OX40 agonist ivuxolimab. Receptors originate from an adult with an advanced solid tumor such as melanoma, head and neck, liver or kidney cancer.

The V and J genes are TRBV30 and TRBJ2-7; 7 bases match TRBD2. Unmatched junction bases numbered 4, after V lost 1 base and J lost 4 bases. Germline values: CDR1 GTSNPN, CDR2 SVGIG (reference sequence). The CDR3 length is 13 residues. As DNA, the CDR3 is TGTGCCTGGAGTGGAGACGGGAGGTACGAGCAGTACTTC. Amino acids: CAWSGDGRYEQYF.

The gene calls are TRBV28 and TRBJ2-6; D possibly corresponds to TRBD1 (6 bases). The CDR3 sequence is 15 residues long. V dropped 5 bases and J dropped 0 bases, with 8 bases sitting between them. Germline V gene lookup returns CDR1 MDHEN and CDR2 SYDVKM. The CDR3 protein is CASSPDSSGANVLTF. The CDR3 DNA is TGTGCCAGCAGTCCGGACAGCTCTGGGGCCAACGTCCTGACTTTC.

V is TRBV29-1 and J is TRBJ2-1; the match to TRBD1 covers 12 bases. CDR1 SQVTM and CDR2 ANQGSEA come from the germline V gene. The CDR3 has 15 amino acids. V gave up 3 bases and J gave up 2 bases; unmatched junction bases: 2. CDR3 sequence reads: CSVDRDRGPYNEQFF. The CDR3 bases are TGCAGCGTTGATCGGGACAGGGGGCCCTACAATGAGCAGTTCTTC.

This rearrangement joins TRBV28 to TRBJ2-1; 8 nucleotides line up with TRBD1. V trimming: 6 bases; J trimming: 5 bases; junction bases outside the gene matches: 3. The CDR3 loop spans 13 amino acids. The germline V gene encodes CDR1 MDHEN and CDR2 SYDVKM. This chain's CDR3 is CASSSGQDNEQFF. Here the CDR3 DNA reads TGTGCCAGCAGCTCGGGACAGGACAATGAGCAGTTCTTC.

The rearrangement joins TRBV5-1 to TRBJ1-3; D uncertain. V was shortened by 0 bases and J by 0 bases, with 10 bases between the two germline ends. In germline, CDR1 is SGHRS, CDR2 YFSETQ. The CDR3 covers 16 residues. CDR3 sequence: CASSLALSSSGNTIYF. Here the CDR3 DNA reads TGCGCCAGCAGCTTGGCACTCTCGAGCTCTGGAAACACCATATATTTT.

The chain uses TRBV10-3 and TRBJ1-2; the D is unclear. Germline lookup yields CDR1 ENHRY and CDR2 SYGVKD. The V end lost 3 bases, the J end lost 4 bases, and 9 bases lay between the germline ends. This CDR3 region has 13 residues. Here the CDR3 reads CAISESSFYGYTF. The CDR3 DNA follows: TGTGCCATCAGTGAAAGTTCTTTCTATGGCTACACCTTC.

The chain is built from TRBV5-4 and TRBJ1-2; 7 bases align to TRBD1. J lost 8 bases, V lost 2 bases, and 12 bases had no gene match. The CDR3 spans 15 residues. CDR1 SGHNT and CDR2 YYREEE come from the germline V gene (reference sequence). CDR3 nucleotides: TGTGCCAGCAGCTTACCCAGGGGGGGGCCGGGCGGCTACACCTTC. This gives the protein CASSLPRGGPGGYTF.

J is TRBJ2-5 and V is TRBV19; no firm D call. The CDR3 has 14 amino acids. Germline assignment: CDR1 LNHDA and CDR2 SQIVND (reference sequence). The V gene lost 2 bases and the J gene lost 2 bases, with 9 bases spanning the gap. The CDR3 bases are TGTGCCAGTAGTATAAGGGCAAAACAAGAGACCCAGTACTTC. It codes for CASSIRAKQETQYF.

This clone was seen once. The rearrangement uses TRBV19 and TRBJ1-2; D unresolved. Germline V lookup: CDR1 LNHDA, CDR2 SQIVND (reference sequence). V was shortened by 6 bases and J by 4 bases, with 15 bases between the two germline ends. This CDR3 is 14 amino acids long. The CDR3 coding sequence is TGTGCCAGTAGGGGTCGGCGGGAGGGCTATGGCTACACCTTC. Amino acid sequence: CASRGRREGYGYTF.

V and J are TRBV6-5 and TRBJ2-3; D is possibly TRBD1 (5 bases). The CDR3 has 14 residues. In germline, CDR1 is MNHEY, CDR2 SVGAGI. Trimming left V 6 bases short and J 4 bases short, with 14 bases between. The CDR3 region is CASRKGFVADTQYF. CDR3 in DNA: TGTGCCAGCAGGAAGGGGTTTGTCGCAGATACGCAGTATTTT.

The CDR3 sequence is CASSLGPDSSYGYTF. The CDR3 nucleotides are TGTGCCAGCAGCTTAGGTCCGGACTCATCCTATGGCTACACCTTC. The chain employs TRBV7-2 and TRBJ1-2, with D uncertain. Germline V gene data show CDR1 as SGHTA and CDR2 as FQGNSA. V lost 1 base and J lost 4, with 13 bases in between. The length of the CDR3 is 15 residues.

The chain couples TRBV7-6 to TRBJ2-7; D might be TRBD1 (5 bases). V was clipped by 5 bases and J by 3 bases, with 26 bases between them. The germline V gene encodes CDR1 SGHVS and CDR2 FNYEAQ. This CDR3 comprises 18 residues. The CDR3 reads CASSTLTPHGQVNYEQYF. CDR3 DNA sequence: TGTGCCAGCAGCACACTAACGCCTCACGGACAAGTCAACTACGAGCAGTACTTC.

This chain connects TRBV19 to TRBJ2-5, with a weak D call TRBD2 (6 bases). The DNA end is more similar to TRBJ2-7, so the J call may be wrong. The germline V gene has CDR1 LNHDA and CDR2 SQIVND (reference sequence). This CDR3 comprises 12 residues. DNA for the CDR3: TGTGCCAGTACCGGGAGAGGGTACGAGCAGTACTTC. It encodes CASTGRGYEQYF.

V usage is TRBV5-1 and J usage is TRBJ1-2; TRBD1 agrees at 9 bases. Per the germline V gene, CDR1 is SGHRS and CDR2 is YFSETQ. Unmatched junction bases numbered 5, after V lost 5 bases and J lost 6 bases. The CDR3 spans 13 residues. The DNA of the CDR3 is TGCGCCAGCAGTTCCGGGACAGGGCATGGCTACACCTTC. This sequence encodes CASSSGTGHGYTF.

The V and J genes are TRBV18 and TRBJ2-5, with D perhaps TRBD1 (5 bases). V lost 3 bases, J lost 2 bases, and 7 bases lay in between. The CDR3 extends over 13 amino acids. The V gene's germline CDR1 is KGHSH and CDR2 LQKENI. DNA for the CDR3: TGTGCCAGCTCACCGTACAGGCAAGAGACCCAGTACTTC. Translated, it gives CASSPYRQETQYF.

The chain has TRBV4-1 and TRBJ1-6, with D perhaps TRBD1 (6 bases). The germline V and J ends were trimmed by 6 bases and 10 bases, with 16 bases remaining between them. The CDR3 loop spans 14 amino acids. Germline V gene sequence: CDR1 MGHRA, CDR2 YSYEKL. The CDR3 loop reads CASSLWGGRSPLHF. The CDR3 nucleotides are TGCGCCAGCAGTCTATGGGGGGGCAGGTCACCCCTCCACTTT.

The chain carries TRBV30 and TRBJ1-5; D remains unclear. V lost 1 base to trimming and J lost 0 bases, with 16 bases between them. Germline CDR1 reads GTSNPN; CDR2 reads SVGIG (reference sequence). This CDR3 spans 17 amino acids. CDR3 sequence: CAWSGGRRPYSNQPQHF. The CDR3 nucleotides are TGTGCCTGGAGTGGAGGCAGGAGACCCTATAGCAATCAGCCCCAGCATTTT.

The chain couples TRBV14 to TRBJ2-3; D is ambiguous. V was pared by 5 bases and J by 0 bases, with 6 bases between. Per germline, CDR1 SGHDN and CDR2 FVKESK. The length of the CDR3 is 13 residues. CDR3 region: CASSYDSTDTQYF. CDR3 coding DNA: TGTGCCAGCAGCTACGACAGCACAGATACGCAGTATTTT.

This chain connects TRBV6-6 to TRBJ1-2; D is ambiguous. V gave up 0 bases and J gave up 4 bases, with 3 bases separating them. Germline lookup yields CDR1 MNHNY and CDR2 SVGAGI (reference sequence). The CDR3 runs 12 residues. CDR3 region: CASSYSGYGYTF. Written as DNA, the CDR3 is TGTGCCAGCAGTTACTCGGGCTATGGCTACACCTTC.

Only a few counts were recorded for this clone. The J gene is TRBJ2-3, the V gene TRBV29-1, with 9 positions matching TRBD2. The ends lost 6 bases at V and 2 bases at J; junction bases unmatched: 12. In germline, CDR1 is SQVTM, CDR2 ANQGSEA. The CDR3 has 16 residues. The CDR3 loop is CSVATLAGFNTDTQYF. CDR3 DNA: TGCAGCGTCGCCACTCTAGCGGGATTCAACACAGATACGCAGTATTTT.

This chain links TRBV10-3 with TRBJ1-2; 7 positions match TRBD1. Germline V gene data show CDR1 as ENHRY and CDR2 as SYGVKD. This CDR3 contains 13 residues. V lost 4 bases, J lost 4 bases, and 3 bases stayed unmatched. The CDR3 nucleotides are TGTGCCATCAGTGTTAGGGACAGCTATGGCTACACCTTC. Encoded protein: CAISVRDSYGYTF.

This chain's CDR3 is CASSYVGTGKNTEAFF. As DNA, the CDR3 is TGTGCCAGCAGTTACGTCGGGACAGGAAAGAACACTGAAGCTTTCTTT. The chain couples TRBV6-5 to TRBJ1-1, with 8 bases lining up with TRBD1. The junction had 6 bases not matched to a gene; V was cut back by 2 bases and J by 1 base. Germline V gene data show CDR1 as MNHEY and CDR2 as SVGAGI. This CDR3 has 16 residues.

The chain is built from TRBV15 and TRBJ1-6; D might be TRBD1 (5 bases). V gave up 1 base and J gave up 8 bases, with 6 bases separating them. Germline V gene lookup returns CDR1 LNHNV and CDR2 YYDKDF (reference sequence). CDR3 size: 13 residues. The CDR3 sequence is CATSRVGDSPLHF. Written as DNA, the CDR3 is TGTGCCACCAGCAGAGTGGGGGATTCACCCCTCCACTTT.

V gene TRBV9 combines with J gene TRBJ2-1, with D perhaps TRBD1 (6 bases). Deletions cut 1 base from V and 3 bases from J, with 11 bases between. The CDR3 totals 15 residues. Germline V gene sequence: CDR1 SGDLS, CDR2 YYNGEE. DNA of the CDR3: TGTGCCAGCAGCGTAAGGACAGTCCGCTACAATGAGCAGTTCTTC. It translates to CASSVRTVRYNEQFF.

This CDR3 reads CASSPRGQRPSGNTIYF. The CDR3, as DNA: TGTGCCAGCTCACCCCGGGGACAGAGACCCTCTGGAAACACCATATATTTT. The chain uses TRBV18 and TRBJ1-3; TRBD1 matches 7 bases. The trim removed 3 bases at V and 0 bases at J, leaving 8 bases unmatched. This CDR3 region has 17 residues. Germline loops: CDR1 KGHSH, CDR2 LQKENI.